This T cell receptor (beta chain) was obtained from a study of blood T cells in healthy people across ages. The study, taken as a whole, reports: Higher diversity and more naive CD4+ cells were features of long-lived donors, compared to aged donors. Unsorted PBMC material precluded a definitive naive versus antigen-experienced comparison.

In the case of this clonotype: The antigen is unknown.

Germline V gene lookup returns CDR1 MNHNS and CDR2 SASEGT. The germline V and J ends were trimmed by 7 bases and 10 bases, with 23 bases remaining between them. This CDR3 is 15 amino acids long. Healthy individuals of Caucasian origin from Russia, aged about 6 to 100, served as donors. Using a J-beta primer mix together with a sample-barcoded 5' primer, a second PCR was run for roughly 6 to 12 cycles. A single record per CDR3 protein comes from TCRdb applying MiXCR to the 5' RACE reads. The top ten clones hold about 27% of a sample with approximately 830,000 distinct CDR3 sequences, roughly 60% of them seen once.

The chain recombines TRBV6-1 with TRBJ2-1, with D possibly matching TRBD1 (6 bases). Material for sequencing was blood. The clonotype comes from a young man in good health. The CDR3 region is CASTKKWDNLGEQFF. The CDR3, as DNA: TGTGCCAGCACCAAAAAATGGGACAACCTTGGGGAGCAGTTCTTC.